This T cell receptor (beta chain) was identified during a study of cytomegalovirus exposure and HLA in healthy donors. Looking at the study overall: There were 117 million unique TCR beta sequences, drawn from 150 million to 200 million T cells, in an earlier analysis.

Study observations and caveats: Later findings reportedly placed an Asian-associated ancestry cluster below the approximately 670-donor mean for N-insertions. A later analysis found that most CMV-associated TCR beta chains appeared HLA-restricted.

The PCR employed 60 Vbeta primers together with 13 Jbeta primers. Clones were read by immunoSEQ multiplex PCR, and TCRdb kept only the in-frame ones, dropping some. Here the sample spans about 160,000 clones, roughly two thirds being singletons. To note about this clone: Its antigen is unknown.

The V and J ends lost 5 bases and 2 bases, in that order; junction bases with no gene match: 5. In germline, CDR1 is SEHNR, CDR2 FQNEAQ (reference sequence). This CDR3 is 15 amino acids long. The TCR comes from a woman aged 18-35 years in good health and CMV-seropositive. J is TRBJ2-2 and V is TRBV7-9; TRBD1 agrees at 7 bases. Sequenced: PBMCs. CDR3 protein: CASSPGTVNTGELFF. The CDR3 DNA is TGTGCCAGCAGCCCCGGGACAGTAAACACCGGGGAGCTGTTTTTT.